Each of the 24 T cell receptor beta chains below was sequenced from the same sample in a study of T cells in localized non-small cell lung cancer. The method was immunoSEQ multiplex PCR; TCRdb's version includes in-frame clones alone and lacks a portion of them. This table holds around 620 clones, less than 25% found once. The input for sequencing was normal lung tissue next to the tumor, taken before any cancer treatment. The receptors shown here come from a woman between 35 and 70 years old with stage I squamous cell lung carcinoma.

This clone has more than one count but fewer than ten. V is TRBV28 and J is TRBJ1-1; D ambiguous. Trimming left V 6 bases short and J 5 bases short, with 13 bases between. Germline assignment: CDR1 MDHEN and CDR2 SYDVKM. There are 13 residues in the CDR3. CDR3 amino acids: CASSPPLETEAFF. In DNA, the CDR3 is TGTGCCAGCAGCCCCCCCCTTGAGACTGAAGCTTTCTTT. Based on the CDR3 plus reference TRBV28 and TRBJ1-1, the full variable domain is DVKVTQSSRYLVKRTGEKVFLECVQDMDHENMFWYRQDPGLGLRLIYFSYDVKMKEKGDIPEGYSVSREKKERFSLILESASTNQTSMYLCASSPPLETEAFFGQGTRLTVV.

V usage is TRBV11-3 and J usage is TRBJ1-5; D remains ambiguous. V lost 5 bases and J lost 0, with 17 bases in between. The CDR3 contains 17 residues. Per germline, CDR1 SGHNT and CDR2 YENEEA. The CDR3 nucleotides are TGTGCCAGCAGCACGACATGTGGGGTCAGTAGCAATCAGCCCCAGCATTTT. Translated, it gives CASSTTCGVSSNQPQHF.

The V call is TRBV11-3, the J call TRBJ1-5, with D maybe TRBD1 (5 bases). V gave up 5 bases and J gave up 4 bases, with 18 bases separating them. From germline, CDR1 is SGHNT and CDR2 YENEEA. The CDR3 has 16 residues. Here the CDR3 DNA reads TGTGCCAGCAGCCAAGCGGGGGACGTACGTAATCAGCCCCAGCATTTT. It yields the protein CASSQAGDVRNQPQHF.

This clone is large within its sample. The chain combines TRBV11-3 with TRBJ1-1; unclear D gene. The V end was cut by 2 bases, the J end by 3 bases, with 13 bases between. The CDR3 loop spans 15 amino acids. The germline V gene encodes CDR1 SGHNT and CDR2 YENEEA. CDR3 in DNA: TGTGCCAGCAGCTTAACCTCCTTATCCCACACTGAAGCTTTCTTT. It is translated as CASSLTSLSHTEAFF.

V is TRBV18 and J is TRBJ2-5; D possibly corresponds to TRBD2 (5 bases). The V end was cut by 1 base, the J end by 5 bases, with 11 bases between. Germline CDR1 is KGHSH and CDR2 is LQKENI. This CDR3 contains 14 residues. For the CDR3, the DNA is TGTGCCAGCTCACCACGAGGGCTGGATGAGACCCAGTACTTC. Residues: CASSPRGLDETQYF.

This clone was observed a handful of times. This rearrangement joins TRBV9 to TRBJ2-1; the D call may be TRBD1 or TRBD2 (6 bases each). The CDR3 length is 15 residues. Between the trimmed V and J ends, which lost 1 base and 2 bases, there was a span of 10 bases. From germline, CDR1 is SGDLS and CDR2 YYNGEE. CDR3 nucleotide sequence: TGTGCCAGCAGCGTAAAGGGGGGCCCCTACAATGAGCAGTTCTTC. This translates into CASSVKGGPYNEQFF.

The V call is TRBV5-1, the J call TRBJ2-6, with D unresolved. Germline V gives CDR1 SGHRS, CDR2 YFSETQ. Deletions cut 0 bases from V and 0 bases from J, with 4 bases between. The CDR3 has 15 residues. This chain's CDR3 is CASSLGGSGANVLTF. The CDR3 DNA follows: TGCGCCAGCAGCTTGGGGGGCTCTGGGGCCAACGTCCTGACTTTC. Together with reference TRBV5-1 and TRBJ2-6, the CDR3 gives the full variable domain: KAGVTQTPRYLIKTRGQQVTLSCSPISGHRSVSWYQQTPGQGLQFLFEYFSETQRNKGNFPGRFSGRQFSNSRSEMNVSTLELGDSALYLCASSLGGSGANVLTFGAGSRLTVL.

In its sample, this clone ranks as large. V and J are TRBV4-1 and TRBJ1-1; TRBD1 might be the D (6 bases). The CDR3 contains 14 residues. Germline CDR1 MGHRA, CDR2 YSYEKL. V was shortened by 0 bases and J by 6 bases, with 11 bases between the two germline ends. The CDR3 DNA sequence: TGCGCCAGCAGCCAAGAACCGGGACACCCTGAAGCTTTCTTT. This codes for CASSQEPGHPEAFF.

This clone appeared a few times. The gene calls are TRBV16 and TRBJ2-7, with a weak D call TRBD1 (6 bases). This CDR3 region has 12 residues. Germline V CDR1 and CDR2: KGHSY, FQNENV. Trimming cost V 6 bases and J 7 bases, with 13 bases left between them. The CDR3 is CASSLEGGEQYF. Written as DNA, the CDR3 is TGTGCCAGCAGTCTTGAAGGGGGAGAGCAGTACTTC.

In DNA form, the CDR3 reads TGTGCCAGCAGCTTAACGGACAGTTCCCTGGGGTACAATGAGCAGTTCTTC. Its translation is CASSLTDSSLGYNEQFF. The V call is TRBV11-3, the J call TRBJ2-1, with TRBD1 as a possible D gene (6 bases). The CDR3 length is 17 residues. CDR1 and CDR2 from the germline V gene are SGHNT and YENEEA. The germline V and J ends were trimmed by 2 bases and 4 bases, with 18 bases remaining between them.

The rearrangement links TRBV29-1 to TRBJ1-2; a weak D match, TRBD1 (6 bases). V lost 2 bases to trimming and J lost 8 bases, with 18 bases between them. This CDR3 region has 14 residues. Germline V lookup: CDR1 SQVTM, CDR2 ANQGSEA. The CDR3 nucleotides read TGCAGCGTTGAACCCGCCCGGGGGGCAACCGGCTACACCTTC. This translates into CSVEPARGATGYTF. Filled out from reference TRBV29-1 and TRBJ1-2, the complete variable domain reads SAVISQKPSRDICQRGTSLTIQCQVDSQVTMMFWYRQQPGQSLTLIATANQGSEATYESGFVIDKFPISRPNLTFSTLTVSNMSPEDSSIYLCSVEPARGATGYTFGSGTRLTVV.

The V gene is TRBV29-1, the J gene TRBJ2-5; weak D call: TRBD1 (6 bases). Trimming left V 4 bases short and J 7 bases short, with 13 bases between. CDR1 and CDR2 from the germline V gene are SQVTM and ANQGSEA. The CDR3 has 12 amino acids. CDR3: CSVAQGVGTQYF. For the CDR3, the DNA is TGCAGCGTTGCACAGGGAGTCGGGACCCAGTACTTC. Full variable domain (remainder filled in from reference TRBV29-1 and TRBJ2-5): SAVISQKPSRDICQRGTSLTIQCQVDSQVTMMFWYRQQPGQSLTLIATANQGSEATYESGFVIDKFPISRPNLTFSTLTVSNMSPEDSSIYLCSVAQGVGTQYFGPGTRLLVL.

The chain is built from TRBV29-1 and TRBJ2-1; perhaps TRBD1 as D (5 bases). V gave up 4 bases and J gave up 0 bases, with 10 bases separating them. The CDR3 has 14 amino acids. Germline assignment: CDR1 SQVTM and CDR2 ANQGSEA. CDR3 in amino acids: CSVVGESSYNEQFF. The DNA of the CDR3 is TGCAGCGTTGTAGGGGAAAGCTCCTACAATGAGCAGTTCTTC.

This clone came up a few times. V gene TRBV9 combines with J gene TRBJ2-3; 11 nucleotides align to TRBD2. The V and J ends lost 3 bases and 2 bases, in that order; junction bases with no gene match: 5. The CDR3 is 16 amino acids. Per germline, CDR1 SGDLS and CDR2 YYNGEE. CDR3 sequence: CASSALAGGVTDTQYF. The CDR3 DNA reads as TGTGCCAGCAGCGCGTTAGCGGGAGGGGTCACAGATACGCAGTATTTT.

This clone was detected only a few times. CDR3 coding DNA: TGTGCCAGCAGCTTAAGAAACACGCCCGGCAGCCCTGAAGCTTTCTTT. This encodes CASSLRNTPGSPEAFF. The V and J genes are TRBV11-3 and TRBJ1-1; D gene uncertain. The CDR3 consists of 16 residues. The ends were cut back, 2 bases at V and 6 bases at J, with 19 bases in the middle. Looked up from germline, CDR1 is SGHNT and CDR2 is YENEEA.

Written as DNA, the CDR3 is TGCGCCAGCAGCTCCGACAGTCCAGACACCTATGGCTACACCTTC. Its protein product is CASSSDSPDTYGYTF. The gene calls are TRBV5-1 and TRBJ1-2, with a possible D match to TRBD1 (5 bases). V was shortened by 3 bases and J by 4 bases, with 16 bases between the two germline ends. Germline CDR1 is SGHRS and CDR2 is YFSETQ. The CDR3 is 15 residues long.

This chain joins TRBV19 and TRBJ1-5; a weak D match, TRBD1 (5 bases). The germline gives CDR1 LNHDA, CDR2 SQIVND (reference sequence). V gave up 5 bases and J gave up 4 bases, with 9 bases separating them. This CDR3 comprises 13 residues. The CDR3 DNA reads TGTGCCAGTAGTGCCTCAGGGAATCAGCCCCAGCATTTT. As protein: CASSASGNQPQHF.

This clone was found a few times. The genes are TRBV11-3 and TRBJ1-1; possibly TRBD1 for D (5 bases). The CDR3 consists of 15 residues. The V gene lost 5 bases and the J gene lost 7 bases, with 20 bases spanning the gap. The germline CDR1 and CDR2 sequences are SGHNT and YENEEA. DNA of the CDR3: TGTGCCAGCAGCGGACCCGGGACCGCCAGTAATGAAGCTTTCTTT. It encodes CASSGPGTASNEAFF.

This clone has just a few counts. The rearrangement links TRBV18 to TRBJ2-7, with TRBD2 matching 8 bases. The V gene's germline CDR1 is KGHSH and CDR2 LQKENI. This CDR3 spans 15 amino acids. With 3 bases clipped from V and 8 bases from J, the junction kept 12 bases outside the gene matches. This CDR3 reads CASSPGREALLKQYF. The DNA for the CDR3 is TGTGCCAGCTCACCCGGGCGGGAGGCCCTTCTGAAGCAGTACTTC.

The chain combines TRBV6-8 with TRBJ2-6, with TRBD1 identical over 11 bases. Germline lookup yields CDR1 MNHGY and CDR2 SAAAGT. CDR3 length: 20 residues. The junction had 14 bases not matched to a gene; V was cut back by 7 bases and J by 0 bases. CDR3 loop: CASTPWTGGPEASGANVLTF. CDR3 nucleotide sequence: TGTGCCAGCACCCCTTGGACAGGGGGCCCGGAGGCCTCTGGGGCCAACGTCCTGACTTTC.

This clone showed up just once. V and J are TRBV25-1 and TRBJ1-1; D gene uncertain. The CDR3 contains 12 residues. With 7 bases removed from V and 1 base from J, the gap between germline ends came to 7 bases. Germline values: CDR1 MGHDK, CDR2 SYGVNS. The CDR3 DNA sequence: TGTGCCAGCACCAAGGGGAACACTGAAGCTTTCTTT. Translating gives CASTKGNTEAFF.

This clone was recorded a few times. The chain is built from TRBV19 and TRBJ1-5; 9 bases are a match to TRBD1. Unmatched junction bases numbered 18, after V lost 3 bases and J lost 9 bases. CDR3 length: 18 amino acids. The germline gives CDR1 LNHDA, CDR2 SQIVND (reference sequence). The CDR3 sequence is CASSIILPEDRGMGPQHF. CDR3 nucleotide sequence: TGTGCCAGTAGTATTATTCTTCCGGAAGACAGGGGGATGGGGCCCCAGCATTTT.

The V call is TRBV30, the J call TRBJ2-1, with 7 nucleotides matching TRBD1. The germline CDR1 and CDR2 sequences are GTSNPN and SVGIG (reference sequence). J was trimmed by 4 bases and V by 2 bases; bases with no gene match: 17. This CDR3 region has 18 residues. DNA for the CDR3: TGTGCCTGGAGTCACGGGACAGATAGATCTAAAATTTACAATGAGCAGTTCTTC. Protein: CAWSHGTDRSKIYNEQFF.

The chain employs TRBV28 and TRBJ2-7; possibly TRBD2 for D (6 bases). Germline V gene lookup returns CDR1 MDHEN and CDR2 SYDVKM. The V and J ends lost 4 bases and 2 bases respectively, with 9 bases between them. The CDR3 is 13 amino acids. The CDR3 loop is CASSSGGPYEQYF. The CDR3 DNA is TGTGCCAGCAGTTCCGGGGGACCCTACGAGCAGTACTTC.